One and the same sample provided the 14 T cell receptor beta chains below, sequenced in a study of T cell repertoires in cytomegalovirus infection (dated by TCRdb to between 2019 and 2020). The data were produced on an Illumina HiSeq 1500. Using fastp trimming at Q25 and MiXCR clonotype assembly, TCRdb reanalyzed the public sequencing data and kept in-frame beta chains. Rows are unified per CDR3 protein, each entry keeping the most common DNA and genes. The sample table lists about 440,000 distinct CDR3 sequences, about a third of them with a count of one. The top ten constitute 12% to 15% of the sample. The sample consisted of PBMCs. Receptor source: a human donor in good health (CMV status not recorded). Some clones in this sample may be carry-over from other donors' samples.

Points on this clonotype: A single base separates this from a much larger clone, so it may be a read error. The V gene is TRBV7-2, the J gene TRBJ1-5; D remains unclear. Trimming cost V 2 bases and J 8 bases, with 10 bases left between them. There are 13 residues in the CDR3. Germline assignment: CDR1 SGHTA and CDR2 FQGNSA. The CDR3 nucleotides are TGTGCCAGCAGCTTATGGCAGAATAAGCCCCAGCATTTT. It encodes CASSLWQNKPQHF.

The chain couples TRBV5-3 to TRBJ1-1, with a possible D match to TRBD1 (6 bases). TRBV5-3 counts as an open reading frame of uncertain function. Trimming stripped 8 bases from V and 4 bases from J, with 18 bases between. CDR3 length: 14 residues. The CDR3 is CASSTTGLGTEAFF. In DNA, the CDR3 is TGTGCCAGCAGCACGACAGGTTTAGGCACTGAAGCTTTCTTT.

The chain links TRBV15 to TRBJ1-5, with 7 bases lining up with TRBD1. This CDR3 contains 16 residues. Germline V gene sequence: CDR1 LNHNV, CDR2 YYDKDF (reference sequence). With V trimmed by 2 bases and J by 4 bases, 8 bases remained unmatched. The CDR3 sequence is CATSRLPTGSNQPQHF. CDR3 DNA: TGTGCCACCAGCAGATTGCCGACAGGGAGTAATCAGCCCCAGCATTTT.

This clonotype has a count of ten or more. The chain carries TRBV28 and TRBJ2-2; TRBD1 matches at 8 bases. The J segment lost 16 bases and the V segment lost 2 bases, leaving 9 bases of the junction unmatched. The CDR3 spans 13 residues. The germline CDR1 and CDR2 sequences are MDHEN and SYDVKM. CDR3 in amino acids: CASSLDRTGFEFF. CDR3 DNA: TGTGCCAGCAGTTTAGATCGGACAGGGTTTGAGTTTTTT.

The V and J genes are TRBV7-2 and TRBJ2-1; D is possibly TRBD2 (5 bases). Trimming cost V 3 bases and J 4 bases, with 19 bases left between them. Germline CDR1 is SGHTA and CDR2 is FQGNSA. The CDR3 contains 17 residues. The CDR3, as DNA: TGTGCCAGCAGCTTGGTGGGCGGGCCGATCCCGTACAATGAGCAGTTCTTC. This translates into CASSLVGGPIPYNEQFF.

Regarding this clonotype: A much bigger clone sits one base away, suggesting this may be a read error. This likely comes from a read error, as the CDR3 has no conserved phenylalanine or tryptophan at its end. The chain combines TRBV12-3 or TRBV12-4 with TRBJ2-7, with a possible D match to TRBD2 (5 bases). The CDR3 consists of 13 residues. Trimming took off 5 bases at V and 2 bases at J, with 10 bases between the two ends. Here the CDR3 DNA reads TGTGCCAGCAGTCCGGGGAGCACCTACGAGCAGTACTTA. Its translation is CASSPGSTYEQYL.

Only a few counts were recorded for this clonotype. The rearrangement links TRBV7-2 to TRBJ1-3; D perhaps matches TRBD1 (5 bases). V dropped 5 bases and J dropped 0 bases, with 11 bases sitting between them. The CDR3 contains 15 residues. CDR1 is SGHTA and CDR2 is FQGNSA in the germline V gene. Here the CDR3 DNA reads TGTGCCAGCAGCCCGGGACGTCTCTCTGGAAACACCATATATTTT. This encodes CASSPGRLSGNTIYF.

In its sample, this clonotype was seen once. The conserved closing phenylalanine or tryptophan is absent in this CDR3, likely reflecting a read error. The V call is TRBV7-2, the J call TRBJ1-2; 7 nucleotides line up with TRBD1. CDR1 and CDR2 (germline): SGHTA, FQGNSA. Germline trimming cut 8 bases from V and 7 bases from J; bases unmatched to any gene: 13. This CDR3 contains 14 residues. Written as DNA, the CDR3 is TGTGCCAGCCACTCCGCGGGGCAGGGGGGTGGCTACACCTTA. Translation: CASHSAGQGGGYTL.

This clonotype was detected once. V is TRBV7-3 and J is TRBJ2-2; 7 bases agree with TRBD2. V gave up 1 base and J gave up 7 bases; unmatched junction bases: 15. This CDR3 is 18 amino acids long. CDR1 SGHTA and CDR2 FQGTGA come from the germline V gene. CDR3 in amino acids: CASSLIGLSQRGGGELFF. The CDR3 nucleotides read TGTGCCAGCAGCTTAATCGGTTTATCCCAGCGGGGCGGCGGGGAGCTGTTTTTT.

This clonotype was observed a handful of times. The chain combines TRBV7-6 with TRBJ2-2; 11 positions agree with TRBD2. V shed 5 bases, J shed 0 bases, and the junction held 8 bases outside the gene matches. The germline CDR1 and CDR2 sequences are SGHVS and FNYEAQ. CDR3 length: 18 residues. CDR3 loop: CASSQLTSGGANTGELFF. As DNA, the CDR3 is TGTGCCAGCAGCCAGCTTACTAGCGGGGGAGCGAACACCGGGGAGCTGTTTTTT. Looking up the rest from reference TRBV7-6 and TRBJ2-2 gives the full variable domain: GAGVSQSPRYKVTKRGQDVALRCDPISGHVSLYWYRQALGQGPEFLTYFNYEAQQDKSGLPNDRFSAERPEGSISTLTIQRTEQRDSAMYRCASSQLTSGGANTGELFFGEGSRLTVL.

Comments on this clonotype: The conserved closing phenylalanine or tryptophan is absent in this CDR3, likely reflecting a read error. The chain combines TRBV7-3 with TRBJ2-5; 12 bases align to TRBD1. The germline V gene encodes CDR1 SGHTA and CDR2 FQGTGA. The CDR3 runs to 18 residues. The junction had 12 bases not matched to a gene; V was cut back by 2 bases and J by 5 bases. The CDR3 coding sequence is TGTGCCAGCAGCTTAGGAGGTGGGGGACAGGGGGCTCGGGAGACCCAGTACTTA. Protein sequence: CASSLGGGGQGARETQYL.

In its sample, this clonotype was seen a few times. The CDR3 sequence is CASSTYSGTSVTDTQYF. The CDR3 bases are TGTGCCAGCAGCACATACTCCGGGACTAGCGTTACAGATACGCAGTATTTT. This chain connects TRBV11-2 to TRBJ2-3; 10 bases fit TRBD2. V shed 5 bases and J 3 bases; nucleotides not matched to a gene: 11. Germline V CDR1 and CDR2: SGHAT, FQNNGV. The CDR3 runs to 17 residues.

V is TRBV6-1 and J is TRBJ1-1, with D possibly TRBD1 on 6 matching bases. Trimming pared 6 bases from V and 1 base from J, leaving 18 bases between. The CDR3 extends over 16 amino acids. In germline, CDR1 is MNHNS, CDR2 SASEGT. This CDR3 is CASSPYLNRENTEAFF. The CDR3 coding sequence is TGTGCCAGCAGCCCCTATCTAAACAGGGAGAACACTGAAGCTTTCTTT.

The chain carries TRBV5-3 and TRBJ2-3; D might be TRBD1 (6 bases). TRBV5-3 falls under the ORF class, with uncertain function. This CDR3 spans 15 amino acids. With 8 bases removed from V and 5 bases from J, the gap between germline ends came to 21 bases. CDR3 region: CASSPGSGAGDTQYF. The CDR3 bases are TGTGCCAGCAGCCCCGGGTCAGGGGCCGGAGATACGCAGTATTTT.